The following is a TCR beta chain sequence with its context. Its antigen is undetermined. The data derive from a study of cytomegalovirus exposure and HLA in healthy donors. Points from the study as a whole: What TCR beta sequences reportedly achieved was accurate prediction of HLA-A and HLA-B alleles in most subjects. Available immune exposure information was restricted to CMV serostatus only. Later analysis demonstrated an association between a missense DCLRE1C variant and TCR beta V- and J-gene trimming. Links to common viral pathogens appeared, in a later analysis, for several of the most significant clusters.

Amplification used 60 Vbeta primers and 13 Jbeta primers. Profiling relied on immunoSEQ multiplex PCR, and the TCRdb table lists in-frame clones only, not all of them. The sample includes 150,000 to 200,000 clones, approximately 85% seen only once; the top ten take almost 9.5%. The sequencing sample was made of PBMCs. This clonotype originated in a man aged 18 to 35 in good health and CMV-seropositive.

This chain's CDR3 is CASSLEAYGYTF. For the CDR3, the DNA is TGCGCCAGCAGCCTTGAAGCCTATGGCTACACCTTC. This chain joins TRBV5-1 and TRBJ1-2; D call uncertain. V was shortened by 4 bases and J by 4 bases, with 8 bases between the two germline ends. Germline CDR1 and CDR2: SGHRS and YFSETQ. The length of the CDR3 is 12 residues.